This T cell receptor beta chain was profiled in a study of cytomegalovirus exposure and HLA in healthy donors. Points from the study as a whole: A later analysis by the authors found several of the most significant clusters apparently linked to common viral pathogens. The classifier reportedly diagnosed cytomegalovirus status with high sensitivity and specificity.

This clone came up once. Its specificity is not known. At the time of sampling, donors were nominally healthy, though unrecorded immune exposures were likely. Trimming pared 5 bases from V and 12 bases from J, leaving 20 bases between. CDR1 and CDR2 (germline): SGHRS, YFSETQ. This CDR3 comprises 13 residues. Both 60 Vbeta primers and 13 Jbeta primers went into the PCR. Clones were sequenced by immunoSEQ multiplex PCR, and TCRdb holds only the in-frame ones, with some missing. This table holds about 160,000 clones, 60% to 85% found once. The V gene is TRBV5-1, the J gene TRBJ1-2, with D possibly matching TRBD1 (5 bases). The receptor was isolated from a woman aged 40 to 50 in good health and CMV-seropositive. Material for sequencing was PBMCs. DNA of the CDR3: TGCGCCAGCAGACCCCAGGGCCTGGAAGGCCACACCTTC. It is translated as CASRPQGLEGHTF.